One and the same sample provided the 32 T cell receptor beta chains below, sequenced in a study of blood T cell repertoires in COVID-19. Profiling relied on immunoSEQ multiplex PCR, and the TCRdb table lists in-frame clones only, not all of them. Here the sample spans 400,000 to 450,000 clones, 86% being singletons. The sample taken for sequencing was peripheral blood. The receptors stem from a woman under 40 with active or convalescent COVID-19.

The gene calls are TRBV11-2 and TRBJ1-2; the D gene is possibly TRBD1 (5 bases). Germline CDR1 and CDR2: SGHAT and FQNNGV. V lost 5 bases and J 4 bases, leaving 20 bases between the germline ends. The CDR3 totals 16 residues. This chain's CDR3 is CASSPTRVIAAYGYTF. The CDR3 nucleotides are TGTGCCAGCAGCCCCACCAGGGTTATCGCTGCCTATGGCTACACCTTC.

The V and J genes are TRBV5-1 and TRBJ2-2; possibly TRBD1 for D (6 bases). The V end lost 0 bases, the J end lost 5 bases, and 11 bases lay between the germline ends. Germline V gene data show CDR1 as SGHRS and CDR2 as YFSETQ. CDR3 length: 15 residues. The CDR3 region has the DNA TGCGCCAGCAGCTTGGGACAGGATGTTACCGGGGAGCTGTTTTTT. Encoded protein: CASSLGQDVTGELFF.

This rearrangement joins TRBV5-1 to TRBJ2-7, with D possibly TRBD2 on 6 matching bases. V lost 0 bases and J 3 bases, leaving 7 bases between the germline ends. The germline V gene encodes CDR1 SGHRS and CDR2 YFSETQ. This CDR3 region has 13 residues. CDR3 nucleotide sequence: TGCGCCAGCAGCTTGGGGACTATCTACGAGCAGTACTTC. Translated: CASSLGTIYEQYF.

The chain is built from TRBV7-9 and TRBJ2-5; 9 bases map to TRBD1. Unmatched junction bases numbered 8, after V lost 1 base and J lost 5 bases. This CDR3 is built from 16 residues. Germline V gene lookup returns CDR1 SEHNR and CDR2 FQNEAQ (reference sequence). The CDR3 region has the DNA TGTGCCAGCAGCTTAGTGACCGGGACAGGGTGGGAGACCCAGTACTTC. Translation gives CASSLVTGTGWETQYF.

The chain combines TRBV11-2 with TRBJ1-2, with 7 positions matching TRBD1. The trim removed 5 bases at V and 5 bases at J, leaving 11 bases unmatched. The CDR3 has 15 residues. Germline V gene lookup returns CDR1 SGHAT and CDR2 FQNNGV. CDR3 DNA sequence: TGTGCCAGCAGCACACTCTCACAGGGGCCGTATGGCTACACCTTC. This gives the protein CASSTLSQGPYGYTF.

The CDR3 region has the DNA TGCGCCAGCAGCCAAGAACTGGAGGGGTTCCCCAATCAGCCCCAGCATTTT. The encoded protein is CASSQELEGFPNQPQHF. The rearrangement joins TRBV4-1 to TRBJ1-5, with D perhaps TRBD1 (5 bases). Trimming shortened V by 0 bases and J by 3 bases, and 15 bases separated the two germline ends. The CDR3 consists of 17 residues. Germline V gives CDR1 MGHRA, CDR2 YSYEKL.

V and J are TRBV7-2 and TRBJ2-2; D unclear. The germline V gene has CDR1 SGHTA and CDR2 FQGNSA. The CDR3 contains 13 residues. The ends were cut back, 5 bases at V and 6 bases at J, with 10 bases in the middle. The CDR3 reads CASSLGASGELFF. The CDR3, as DNA: TGTGCCAGCAGCCTAGGAGCTTCCGGGGAGCTGTTTTTT.

The chain uses TRBV6-5 and TRBJ2-2; D perhaps matches TRBD1 (6 bases). The CDR3 totals 12 residues. The V end lost 10 bases, the J end lost 6 bases, and 12 bases lay between the germline ends. Germline V gene sequence: CDR1 MNHEY, CDR2 SVGAGI. The DNA for the CDR3 is TGTGCCACGGCACAGGGTCCCGGGGAGCTGTTTTTT. Translation gives CATAQGPGELFF.

V and J are TRBV4-1 and TRBJ2-3, with TRBD2 matching 9 bases. Germline trimming cut 0 bases from V and 3 bases from J; bases unmatched to any gene: 7. Germline CDR1 reads MGHRA; CDR2 reads YSYEKL. The CDR3 extends over 17 amino acids. The CDR3 sequence is CASSQDSGAGGTDTQYF. The CDR3 DNA is TGCGCCAGCAGCCAAGATTCCGGCGCGGGAGGGACAGATACGCAGTATTTT.

The rearrangement joins TRBV6-5 to TRBJ1-6; D possibly corresponds to TRBD1 (5 bases). This CDR3 is built from 14 residues. CDR1 and CDR2 from the germline V gene are MNHEY and SVGAGI. Trimming shortened V by 2 bases and J by 9 bases, and 11 bases separated the two germline ends. This chain's CDR3 is CASSYGGWGSPLHF. In nucleotides, the CDR3 is TGTGCCAGCAGTTACGGGGGGTGGGGTTCACCCCTCCACTTT.

This sequence joins TRBV10-3 and TRBJ1-4; TRBD1 aligns across 7 bases. CDR1 and CDR2 (germline): ENHRY, SYGVKD. The junction had 1 base not matched to a gene; V was cut back by 2 bases and J by 4 bases. The CDR3 has 14 residues. This CDR3 is CAISEGTVNEKLFF. The CDR3 nucleotides read TGTGCCATCAGTGAGGGGACAGTTAATGAAAAACTGTTTTTT.

The rearrangement links TRBV4-1 to TRBJ2-7; possibly TRBD2 for D (5 bases). The V and J ends lost 4 bases and 1 base respectively, with 8 bases between them. The CDR3 is 13 amino acids. CDR1 is MGHRA and CDR2 is YSYEKL in the germline V gene. CDR3 amino acids: CASSLWTSYEQYF. The CDR3 coding sequence is TGCGCCAGCAGCCTTTGGACTTCCTACGAGCAGTACTTC.

V and J are TRBV9 and TRBJ2-7, with 7 bases lining up with TRBD1. V lost 3 bases, J lost 2 bases, and 8 bases stayed unmatched. This CDR3 contains 15 residues. Germline V gene lookup returns CDR1 SGDLS and CDR2 YYNGEE. The CDR3: CASSDDRAGTYEQYF. CDR3 coding DNA: TGTGCCAGCAGCGACGACAGGGCCGGGACCTACGAGCAGTACTTC.

V is TRBV5-1 and J is TRBJ1-1, with D uncertain. Germline CDR1 and CDR2: SGHRS and YFSETQ. The CDR3 covers 14 residues. V lost 7 bases to trimming and J lost 1 base, with 14 bases between them. CDR3 sequence: CASQLAPGNTEAFF. DNA for the CDR3: TGCGCCAGCCAGTTAGCCCCTGGGAACACTGAAGCTTTCTTT. Full variable domain (missing parts from reference TRBV5-1 and TRBJ1-1): KAGVTQTPRYLIKTRGQQVTLSCSPISGHRSVSWYQQTPGQGLQFLFEYFSETQRNKGNFPGRFSGRQFSNSRSEMNVSTLELGDSALYLCASQLAPGNTEAFFGQGTRLTVV.

The sample holds a few counts of this clone. The V call is TRBV6-5, the J call TRBJ2-7, with D maybe TRBD2 (5 bases). V gave up 8 bases and J gave up 3 bases, with 20 bases separating them. The CDR3 sequence is 15 residues long. Germline V CDR1 and CDR2: MNHEY, SVGAGI. The CDR3 region has the DNA TGTGCCAGCCAAATGTCGGGGAAGGGCTTCTACGAGCAGTACTTC. Protein product: CASQMSGKGFYEQYF.

This sequence joins TRBV30 and TRBJ2-3, with TRBD2 matching over 8 bases. Germline lookup yields CDR1 GTSNPN and CDR2 SVGIG (reference sequence). Trimming took 2 bases from V and 0 from J; bases not matched to a gene: 4. The length of the CDR3 is 15 residues. In DNA, the CDR3 is TGTGCCTGGAGTCGACTAGCGAAAAGCACAGATACGCAGTATTTT. Residues: CAWSRLAKSTDTQYF. Drawing the rest from reference TRBV30 and TRBJ2-3, the complete variable domain is SQTIHQWPATLVQPVGSPLSLECTVEGTSNPNLYWYRQAAGRGLQLLFYSVGIGQISSEVPQNLSASRPQDRQFILSSKKLLLSDSGFYLCAWSRLAKSTDTQYFGPGTRLTVL.

The V call is TRBV7-9, the J call TRBJ1-6, with TRBD1 matching over 7 bases. The CDR3 consists of 16 residues. The J segment lost 9 bases and the V segment lost 2 bases, leaving 10 bases of the junction unmatched. Germline V lookup: CDR1 SEHNR, CDR2 FQNEAQ (reference sequence). CDR3 DNA: TGTGCCAGCAGCTTACCGGGACAGACCCAGGGTTCACCCCTCCACTTT. This sequence encodes CASSLPGQTQGSPLHF.

The chain combines TRBV27 with TRBJ1-1; D may be TRBD1 (5 bases). The CDR3 has 13 amino acids. Germline loops: CDR1 MNHEY, CDR2 SMNVEV (reference sequence). V was cut by 4 bases and J by 4 bases, with 10 bases left in between. CDR3: CASSYSRATEAFF. In DNA form, the CDR3 reads TGTGCCAGCAGTTACTCCAGGGCCACTGAAGCTTTCTTT.

This sequence joins TRBV6-4 and TRBJ2-7, with D maybe TRBD2 (5 bases). CDR1 MRHNA and CDR2 SNTAGT come from the germline V gene. The CDR3 sequence is 17 residues long. V lost 0 bases, J lost 0 bases, and 15 bases lay in between. This chain's CDR3 is CASSDSGDPRTSYEQYF. CDR3 coding DNA: TGTGCCAGCAGTGACTCGGGAGACCCTCGGACCTCCTACGAGCAGTACTTC.

This rearrangement joins TRBV25-1 to TRBJ2-1; a weak D match, TRBD2 (5 bases). CDR3 size: 15 residues. Trimming stripped 4 bases from V and 1 base from J, with 11 bases between. Germline assignment: CDR1 MGHDK and CDR2 SYGVNS. The CDR3: CASSATTGSYNEQFF. The CDR3 DNA follows: TGTGCCAGCAGTGCCACTACGGGGTCCTACAATGAGCAGTTCTTC.

The chain links TRBV11-2 to TRBJ2-1, with D hard to call. CDR1 and CDR2 (germline): SGHAT, FQNNGV. This CDR3 spans 15 amino acids. Deletions cut 0 bases from V and 4 bases from J, with 10 bases between. In DNA, the CDR3 is TGTGCCAGCAGCTTAGATTGGGTCGGGTACAATGAGCAGTTCTTC. It encodes CASSLDWVGYNEQFF. Complete variable domain (other parts from reference TRBV11-2 and TRBJ2-1): EAGVAQSPRYKIIEKRQSVAFWCNPISGHATLYWYQQILGQGPKLLIQFQNNGVVDDSQLPKDRFSAERLKGVDSTLKIQPAKLEDSAVYLCASSLDWVGYNEQFFGPGTRLTVL.

The chain links TRBV30 to TRBJ1-6, with D possibly matching TRBD1 (6 bases). The germline gives CDR1 GTSNPN, CDR2 SVGIG (reference sequence). The CDR3 extends over 13 amino acids. The V end was cut by 8 bases, the J end by 8 bases, with 16 bases between. This CDR3 is CATGGYRDSPLHF. CDR3 nucleotide sequence: TGTGCCACCGGAGGTTACAGGGATTCACCCCTCCACTTT.

This clone was found once. V and J are TRBV11-2 and TRBJ2-7; D is ambiguous. Germline V gives CDR1 SGHAT, CDR2 FQNNGV. V lost 1 base and J lost 3, with 7 bases in between. CDR3 size: 13 residues. The CDR3 DNA reads TGTGCCAGCAGCTTAGTCGCTAGCTACGAGCAGTACTTC. As protein: CASSLVASYEQYF.

This chain links TRBV15 with TRBJ2-7; TRBD1 matches at 7 bases. The CDR3 spans 14 residues. Germline CDR1 is LNHNV and CDR2 is YYDKDF (reference sequence). With V trimmed by 0 bases and J by 2 bases, 1 base remained unmatched. The CDR3 loop is CATSRDRGTYEQYF. CDR3 coding DNA: TGTGCCACCAGCAGAGACAGGGGGACCTACGAGCAGTACTTC.

This clone showed up just once. The chain combines TRBV19 with TRBJ1-1; D unresolved. V lost 8 bases and J lost 4, with 14 bases in between. The CDR3 contains 13 residues. Germline CDR1 reads LNHDA; CDR2 reads SQIVND (reference sequence). The CDR3 DNA sequence: TGTGCCAGTTTGGGAGCATTTTTCACTGAAGCTTTCTTT. Protein sequence: CASLGAFFTEAFF.

The chain links TRBV30 to TRBJ2-1; 15 bases are a match to TRBD2. Germline V gene data show CDR1 as GTSNPN and CDR2 as SVGIG (reference sequence). The CDR3 runs 17 residues. The trim removed 4 bases at V and 3 bases at J, leaving 7 bases unmatched. In DNA form, the CDR3 reads TGTGCCTGGAAACCGGGACTAGCGGGGGGAAACTACAATGAGCAGTTCTTC. Translating it yields CAWKPGLAGGNYNEQFF.

The chain has TRBV3-1 (or the pseudogene TRBV3-2) and TRBJ2-7; 13 bases align to TRBD2. With V trimmed by 1 base and J by 4 bases, 4 bases remained unmatched. The germline V gene has CDR1 LGHDT and CDR2 YNNKEL (reference sequence). The CDR3 loop spans 16 amino acids. Here the CDR3 reads CASSQGLAGGLYEQYF. The CDR3, as DNA: TGTGCCAGCAGCCAAGGACTAGCGGGGGGTCTTTACGAGCAGTACTTC.

The chain has TRBV2 and TRBJ2-5; TRBD1 is a possible D gene (6 bases). The V and J ends lost 5 bases and 5 bases respectively, with 15 bases between them. Per germline, CDR1 SNHLY and CDR2 FYNNEI. This CDR3 region has 14 residues. The CDR3 loop reads CASSPGQWGETQYF. For the CDR3, the DNA is TGTGCCAGCAGTCCGGGACAATGGGGGGAGACCCAGTACTTC.

V gene TRBV2 combines with J gene TRBJ2-3; the D gene is possibly TRBD1 (6 bases). The CDR3 loop spans 13 amino acids. V was pared by 2 bases and J by 6 bases, with 9 bases between. The germline V gene encodes CDR1 SNHLY and CDR2 FYNNEI. The CDR3 is CASSEPGADTQYF. The CDR3, as DNA: TGTGCCAGCAGTGAACCAGGGGCCGATACGCAGTATTTT. Together with reference TRBV2 and TRBJ2-3, the CDR3 gives the full variable domain: EPEVTQTPSHQVTQMGQEVILRCVPISNHLYFYWYRQILGQKVEFLVSFYNNEISEKSEIFDDQFSVERPDGSNFTLKIRSTKLEDSAMYFCASSEPGADTQYFGPGTRLTVL.

This chain joins TRBV5-1 and TRBJ2-7; TRBD2 matches at 8 bases. In germline, CDR1 is SGHRS, CDR2 YFSETQ. V gave up 0 bases and J gave up 1 base; unmatched junction bases: 6. The CDR3 runs to 16 residues. The CDR3: CASSLATGGPSYEQYF. CDR3 sequence (DNA): TGCGCCAGCAGCTTGGCCACGGGAGGGCCGTCCTACGAGCAGTACTTC.

J is TRBJ2-3 and V is TRBV27, with D perhaps matching TRBD2 (6 bases). The length of the CDR3 is 14 residues. The germline gives CDR1 MNHEY, CDR2 SMNVEV (reference sequence). V gave up 4 bases and J gave up 5 bases, with 13 bases separating them. CDR3 loop: CASSSGLGRDTQYF. Here the CDR3 DNA reads TGTGCCAGCAGTTCGGGACTCGGAAGAGATACGCAGTATTTT.

This chain links TRBV6-5 with TRBJ1-5; 9 bases match TRBD1. With 4 bases clipped from V and 2 bases from J, the junction kept 6 bases outside the gene matches. Germline V lookup: CDR1 MNHEY, CDR2 SVGAGI. This CDR3 is built from 16 residues. The CDR3 DNA is TGTGCCAGCAGTTTCTCGACAGGGGGAGGCAATCAGCCCCAGCATTTT. Translated: CASSFSTGGGNQPQHF.